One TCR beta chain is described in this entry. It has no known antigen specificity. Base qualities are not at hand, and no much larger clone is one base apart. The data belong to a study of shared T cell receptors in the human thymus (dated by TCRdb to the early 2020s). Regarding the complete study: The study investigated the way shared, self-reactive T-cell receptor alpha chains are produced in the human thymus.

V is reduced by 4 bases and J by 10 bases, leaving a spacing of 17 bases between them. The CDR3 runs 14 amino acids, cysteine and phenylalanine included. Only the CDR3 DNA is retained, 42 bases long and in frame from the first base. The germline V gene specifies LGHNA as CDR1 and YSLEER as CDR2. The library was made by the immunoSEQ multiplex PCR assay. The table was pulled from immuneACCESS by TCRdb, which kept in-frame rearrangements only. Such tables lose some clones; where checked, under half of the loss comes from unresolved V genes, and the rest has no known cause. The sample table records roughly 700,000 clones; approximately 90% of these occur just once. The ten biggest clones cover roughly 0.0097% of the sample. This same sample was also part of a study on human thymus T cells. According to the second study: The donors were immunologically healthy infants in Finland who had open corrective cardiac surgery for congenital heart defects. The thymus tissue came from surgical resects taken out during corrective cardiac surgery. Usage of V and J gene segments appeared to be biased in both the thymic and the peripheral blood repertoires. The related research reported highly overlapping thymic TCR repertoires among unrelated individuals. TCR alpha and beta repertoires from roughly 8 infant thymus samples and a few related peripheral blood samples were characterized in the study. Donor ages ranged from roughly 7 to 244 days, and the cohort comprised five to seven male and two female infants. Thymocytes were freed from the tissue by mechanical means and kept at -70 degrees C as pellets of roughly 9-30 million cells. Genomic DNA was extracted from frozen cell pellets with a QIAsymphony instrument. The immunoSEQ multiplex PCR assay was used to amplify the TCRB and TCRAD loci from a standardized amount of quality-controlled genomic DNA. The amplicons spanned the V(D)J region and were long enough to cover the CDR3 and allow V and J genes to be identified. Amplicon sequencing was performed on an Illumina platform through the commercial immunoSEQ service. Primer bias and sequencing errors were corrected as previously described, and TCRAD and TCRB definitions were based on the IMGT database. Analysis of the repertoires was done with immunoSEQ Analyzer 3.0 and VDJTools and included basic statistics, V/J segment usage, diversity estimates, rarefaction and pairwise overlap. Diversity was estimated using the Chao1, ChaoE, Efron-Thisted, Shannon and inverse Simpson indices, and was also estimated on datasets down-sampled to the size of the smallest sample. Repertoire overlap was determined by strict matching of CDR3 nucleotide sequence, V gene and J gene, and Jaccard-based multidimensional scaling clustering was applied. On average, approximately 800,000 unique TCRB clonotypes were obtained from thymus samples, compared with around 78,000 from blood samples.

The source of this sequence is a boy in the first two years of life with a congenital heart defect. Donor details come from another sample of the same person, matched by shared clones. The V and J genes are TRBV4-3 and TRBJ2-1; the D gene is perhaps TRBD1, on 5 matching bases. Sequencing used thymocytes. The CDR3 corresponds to CASSPHKGVGEQFF. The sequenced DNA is TGCGCCAGCAGCCCACACAAAGGGGTAGGGGAGCAGTTCTTC.